Below, 21 T cell receptor beta chains from the same sample are listed, as sequenced in a study of cytomegalovirus exposure and HLA in healthy donors. 60 Vbeta and 13 Jbeta primers were used in PCR. Clones were read by immunoSEQ multiplex PCR, and TCRdb kept only the in-frame ones, dropping some. The sample includes 120,000 to 150,000 clones, roughly three quarters of them seen just once. What was sequenced was PBMCs. These receptors all come from a woman aged 40 to 55 in good health and CMV-seropositive.

The chain recombines TRBV5-4 with TRBJ2-7; D not certain. The germline V and J ends were trimmed by 2 bases and 0 bases, with 3 bases remaining between them. Germline V gene data show CDR1 as SGHNT and CDR2 as YYREEE (reference sequence). The length of the CDR3 is 12 residues. In DNA, the CDR3 is TGTGCCAGCAGCTTCGGCTCCTACGAGCAGTACTTC. Its translation is CASSFGSYEQYF.

This clone was observed once. The V gene is TRBV5-4, the J gene TRBJ2-3; D is unresolved. The CDR3 runs to 14 residues. V was cut by 1 base and J by 2 bases, with 8 bases left in between. Per germline, CDR1 SGHNT and CDR2 YYREEE (reference sequence). The CDR3 region has the DNA TGTGCCAGCAGCTTGACAGTCGTCACAGATACGCAGTATTTT. This gives the protein CASSLTVVTDTQYF.

As concerns this clone: The same CDR3 arises from other DNA sequences in this sample as well. The rearrangement joins TRBV18 to TRBJ2-5, with D possibly matching TRBD2 (6 bases). The V end lost 3 bases, the J end lost 8 bases, and 19 bases lay between the germline ends. CDR3 size: 15 residues. The germline V gene encodes CDR1 KGHSH and CDR2 LQKENI. In DNA form, the CDR3 reads TGTGCCAGCTCACCGGTGCAGGGAGGTGGAGAAACCCAGTACTTC. This translates into CASSPVQGGGETQYF.

The genes are TRBV6-6 and TRBJ1-3; D might be TRBD1 (6 bases). V was pared by 6 bases and J by 3 bases, with 12 bases between. CDR3 length: 14 amino acids. Germline V CDR1 and CDR2: MNHNY, SVGAGI (reference sequence). The CDR3 region has the DNA TGTGCCAGCAGCGACAGGTCGGGTGGAAACACCATATATTTT. Protein product: CASSDRSGGNTIYF.

This chain joins TRBV9 and TRBJ2-2, with 7 positions matching TRBD2. This CDR3 is 18 amino acids long. Trimming removed 0 bases from V and 1 base from J; junction bases left unmatched: 9. Per the germline V gene, CDR1 is SGDLS and CDR2 is YYNGEE. The CDR3 DNA follows: TGTGCCAGCAGCGTAGCTACCTGGGGGAGGGGGAACACCGGGGAGCTGTTTTTT. Protein sequence: CASSVATWGRGNTGELFF.

V and J are TRBV2 and TRBJ1-1, with no clear D. The V end was cut by 4 bases, the J end by 0 bases, with 6 bases between. CDR3 size: 13 residues. Germline CDR1 is SNHLY and CDR2 is FYNNEI. This CDR3 reads CASSGEMNTEAFF. CDR3 nucleotide sequence: TGTGCCAGCAGTGGAGAGATGAACACTGAAGCTTTCTTT.

This clone was seen a few times. The CDR3 DNA follows: TGTGCCAGCAGTTACCGGGCTAGCGGGGACACAGATACGCAGTATTTT. It yields the protein CASSYRASGDTDTQYF. The rearrangement uses TRBV6-5 and TRBJ2-3; 9 bases match TRBD2. The CDR3 extends over 16 amino acids. Germline V gives CDR1 MNHEY, CDR2 SVGAGI. V gave up 2 bases and J gave up 2 bases; unmatched junction bases: 5.

The chain carries TRBV9 and TRBJ2-5, with 7 bases identical to TRBD1. V shed 0 bases and J 2 bases; nucleotides not matched to a gene: 4. Germline assignment: CDR1 SGDLS and CDR2 YYNGEE. This CDR3 is 15 amino acids long. The CDR3 loop reads CASSVGPTGQETQYF. Here the CDR3 DNA reads TGTGCCAGCAGCGTAGGGCCGACAGGGCAAGAGACCCAGTACTTC.

The chain recombines TRBV11-2 with TRBJ2-2; 8 positions agree with TRBD1. The ends lost 4 bases at V and 1 base at J; junction bases unmatched: 8. This CDR3 is built from 17 residues. Germline V gene lookup returns CDR1 SGHAT and CDR2 FQNNGV. The CDR3 nucleotides read TGTGCCAGCAGCTCGCCCTCCGGGACAGGGAACACCGGGGAGCTGTTTTTT. Its protein product is CASSSPSGTGNTGELFF.

The gene calls are TRBV6-6 and TRBJ1-2; TRBD1 matches at 8 bases. Germline CDR1 is MNHNY and CDR2 is SVGAGI (reference sequence). V lost 4 bases, J lost 8 bases, and 12 bases stayed unmatched. This CDR3 is built from 15 residues. This CDR3 is CASSFSGTGLGGYTF. In nucleotides, the CDR3 is TGTGCCAGCAGTTTCTCCGGGACAGGACTGGGCGGCTACACCTTC.

This clone appeared a few times. For the CDR3, the DNA is TGTGCCAGCAGCTCAATAACTACAGGGGGCGAGGGCTACACCTTC. Translating gives CASSSITTGGEGYTF. V usage is TRBV7-9 and J usage is TRBJ1-2, with 9 bases that match TRBD1. The CDR3 is 15 residues long. V lost 4 bases to trimming and J lost 8 bases; unmatched junction nucleotides: 11. The V gene's germline CDR1 is SEHNR and CDR2 FQNEAQ (reference sequence).

The CDR3, as DNA: TGCAGCGTTGGCCACCCGGTGGGGCCGGAAGGCTACACCTTC. The encoded protein is CSVGHPVGPEGYTF. This chain connects TRBV29-1 to TRBJ1-2; D perhaps matches TRBD1 (5 bases). Trimming cost V 4 bases and J 8 bases, with 20 bases left between them. The CDR3 covers 14 residues. Per germline, CDR1 SQVTM and CDR2 ANQGSEA. Full variable domain (outside the CDR3, taken from reference TRBV29-1 and TRBJ1-2): SAVISQKPSRDICQRGTSLTIQCQVDSQVTMMFWYRQQPGQSLTLIATANQGSEATYESGFVIDKFPISRPNLTFSTLTVSNMSPEDSSIYLCSVGHPVGPEGYTFGSGTRLTVV.

There are a few counts of this clone. The rearrangement uses TRBV5-1 and TRBJ1-2; D might be TRBD1 (6 bases). The V end lost 4 bases, the J end lost 5 bases, and 12 bases lay between the germline ends. The CDR3 sequence is 13 residues long. Looked up from germline, CDR1 is SGHRS and CDR2 is YFSETQ. CDR3 bases: TGCGCCAGCAGCCCGGACAGCGGATATGGCTACACCTTC. Its translation is CASSPDSGYGYTF. The complete variable domain, with remaining parts taken from reference TRBV5-1 and TRBJ1-2, reads KAGVTQTPRYLIKTRGQQVTLSCSPISGHRSVSWYQQTPGQGLQFLFEYFSETQRNKGNFPGRFSGRQFSNSRSEMNVSTLELGDSALYLCASSPDSGYGYTFGSGTRLTVV.

CDR3 nucleotide sequence: TGCGCCAGCAGCTACCAACCAGGGGGGAGCTATGGCTACACCTTC. Protein: CASSYQPGGSYGYTF. The chain couples TRBV4-1 to TRBJ1-2, with 7 bases aligning to TRBD1. The CDR3 extends over 15 amino acids. Germline assignment: CDR1 MGHRA and CDR2 YSYEKL. V was clipped by 5 bases and J by 4 bases; unmatched bases: 10.

Only a few counts were recorded for this clone. This sequence joins TRBV7-2 and TRBJ2-5, with D hard to call. This CDR3 spans 13 amino acids. Germline-derived CDR1 and CDR2 are SGHTA and FQGNSA. Trimming stripped 7 bases from V and 2 bases from J, with 11 bases between. CDR3 residues: CASNLWQQETQYF. CDR3 bases: TGTGCCAGCAACCTTTGGCAGCAAGAGACCCAGTACTTC.

The genes are TRBV7-2 and TRBJ1-2; tentatively, D is TRBD1 (5 bases). Between the trimmed V and J ends, which lost 1 base and 7 bases, there was a span of 10 bases. This CDR3 has 13 amino acids. Looked up from germline, CDR1 is SGHTA and CDR2 is FQGNSA. The CDR3 loop reads CASSLEGLPGYTF. The CDR3 nucleotides are TGTGCCAGCAGCTTAGAGGGACTCCCTGGCTACACCTTC.

As to this clone: A read error may account for a junction end that differs from germline. The rearrangement links TRBV7-9 to TRBJ1-5, with D possibly being TRBD1 (6 bases). The CDR3 extends over 13 amino acids. The V gene's germline CDR1 is SEHNR and CDR2 FQNEAQ (reference sequence). The CDR3 DNA reads TGTTCCAGCAGCTTAGGACAGCATCAGCCCCAGCATTTT. This codes for CSSSLGQHQPQHF. The variable domain in full, with the rest retrieved from reference TRBV7-9 and TRBJ1-5, is DTGVSQNPRHKITKRGQNVTFRCDPISEHNRLYWYRQTLGQGPEFLTYFQNEAQLEKSRLLSDRFSAERPKGSFSTLEIQRTEQGDSAMYLCSSSLGQHQPQHFGDGTRLSIL.

This rearrangement joins TRBV5-1 to TRBJ1-6, with D perhaps TRBD1 (5 bases). Germline V lookup: CDR1 SGHRS, CDR2 YFSETQ. This CDR3 has 15 residues. The V end was cut by 0 bases, the J end by 6 bases, with 10 bases between. The CDR3 here is CASSLEGVVNSPLHF. The DNA for the CDR3 is TGCGCCAGCAGCTTGGAAGGGGTAGTTAATTCACCCCTCCACTTT.

The chain recombines TRBV7-2 with TRBJ2-1; a possible D gene is TRBD2 (5 bases). The CDR3 contains 14 residues. Trimming shortened V by 6 bases and J by 8 bases, and 17 bases separated the two germline ends. CDR1 is SGHTA and CDR2 is FQGNSA in the germline V gene. The CDR3 coding sequence is TGTGCCAGCAGTCGCGGAGGATTACAATATGAGCAGTTCTTC. Its translation is CASSRGGLQYEQFF.

The J gene is TRBJ2-7, the V gene TRBV6-5, with TRBD1 matching 10 bases. Germline V lookup: CDR1 MNHEY, CDR2 SVGAGI. Trimming removed 0 bases from V and 5 bases from J; junction bases left unmatched: 7. CDR3 length equals 16 residues. The CDR3 reads CASSYSPGTGDHEQYF. In DNA form, the CDR3 reads TGTGCCAGCAGTTACTCCCCCGGGACAGGGGACCACGAGCAGTACTTC.

This clone appeared once. The chain joins TRBV4-1 to TRBJ2-3, with 8 bases fitting TRBD2. The CDR3 is 16 residues long. Looked up from germline, CDR1 is MGHRA and CDR2 is YSYEKL. With V trimmed by 5 bases and J by 2 bases, 9 bases remained unmatched. CDR3 DNA sequence: TGCGCCAGCAGCACGAGTAGCGGGGTGTTCACAGATACGCAGTATTTT. Protein: CASSTSSGVFTDTQYF.